This is a list of T cell receptor beta chains from one sample in a study of T cell therapy after organ transplantation. No antigen has been assigned to these receptors. Assay used: immunoSEQ multiplex PCR; TCRdb lists only in-frame clones, some missing. The repertoire holds 20,000 to 25,000 clones, roughly 84% seen once, with around a third in the top ten. Source: CD8+ T cells from blood, taken after autologous CMV-specific T cell therapy. These receptors came from a human patient who had received a solid organ transplant and had CMV disease. Some of the T cells may derive from the graft donor. CDR3s include the opening cysteine and the closing phenylalanine or tryptophan. D genes are given only for firm matches. Size values are once, few and many counts, or a class for expanded clones, and some rows have none.

clone size: NA
D gene: NA
J gene: TRBJ1-1
V gene: TRBV30
CDR3 protein: CAWSTGMDTEAFF
CDR3 DNA: TGTGCCTGGAGCACAGGGATGGACACTGAAGCTTTCTTT

clone size: NA
D gene: NA
J gene: TRBJ1-1
V gene: TRBV7-3
CDR3 protein: CASSFTGSDEAFF
CDR3 DNA: TGTGCCAGCAGCTTCACAGGGTCCGATGAAGCTTTCTTT

clone size: NA
D gene: NA
J gene: TRBJ1-6
V gene: TRBV27
CDR3 protein: CASRDEGSYNSPLHF
CDR3 DNA: TGTGCCAGCAGGGACGAGGGCTCCTATAATTCACCCCTCCACTTT

clone size: NA
D gene: NA
J gene: TRBJ2-7
V gene: TRBV6-6
CDR3 protein: CASSYGIYEQYF
CDR3 DNA: TGTGCCAGCAGTTACGGCATCTACGAGCAGTACTTC

clone size: NA
D gene: NA
J gene: TRBJ1-1
V gene: TRBV6-5
CDR3 protein: CASSQYTEAFF
CDR3 DNA: TGTGCCAGCAGTCAATACACTGAAGCTTTCTTT

clone size: NA
D gene: TRBD1
J gene: TRBJ1-2
V gene: TRBV27
CDR3 protein: CASSFAGGVYGYTF
CDR3 DNA: TGTGCCAGCAGTTTCGCAGGGGGGGTCTATGGCTACACCTTC

clone size: NA
D gene: TRBD1
J gene: TRBJ1-1
V gene: TRBV30
CDR3 protein: CAWSVGTGSNEAFF
CDR3 DNA: TGTGCCTGGAGTGTTGGGACAGGGAGTAATGAAGCTTTCTTT

clone size: NA
D gene: TRBD1
J gene: TRBJ2-7
V gene: TRBV5-5
CDR3 protein: CASSKTGFEQYF
CDR3 DNA: TGTGCCAGCAGCAAGACAGGGTTCGAGCAGTACTTC

clone size: NA
D gene: TRBD2
J gene: TRBJ2-5
V gene: TRBV7-9
CDR3 protein: CASSLRQGLQETQYF
CDR3 DNA: TGTGCCAGCAGCTTAAGGCAGGGACTACAAGAGACCCAGTACTTC

clone size: NA
D gene: NA
J gene: TRBJ1-1
V gene: TRBV5-6
CDR3 protein: CASSWNTEAFF
CDR3 DNA: TGTGCCAGCAGCTGGAACACTGAAGCTTTCTTT

clone size: NA
D gene: NA
J gene: TRBJ2-5
V gene: TRBV25-1
CDR3 protein: CASRYTGLPNQETQYF
CDR3 DNA: TGTGCCAGCAGATATACGGGACTCCCTAACCAAGAGACCCAGTACTTC

clone size: NA
D gene: NA
J gene: TRBJ1-1
V gene: TRBV6-5
CDR3 protein: CASSYGGGNTEAFF
CDR3 DNA: TGTGCCAGCAGTTACGGTGGGGGGAACACTGAAGCTTTCTTT

clone size: NA
D gene: TRBD2
J gene: TRBJ2-7
V gene: TRBV7-6
CDR3 protein: CASSLGVSGSEQYF
CDR3 DNA: TGTGCCAGCAGCTTAGGAGTCAGCGGGAGCGAGCAGTACTTC

clone size: NA
D gene: TRBD2
J gene: TRBJ2-1
V gene: TRBV4-3
CDR3 protein: CASSQDGVAGAFYEQFF
CDR3 DNA: TGCGCCAGCAGCCAAGATGGGGTAGCGGGGGCGTTCTATGAGCAGTTCTTC

clone size: NA
D gene: NA
J gene: TRBJ2-7
V gene: TRBV7-6
CDR3 protein: CASSSGSLSYEQYF
CDR3 DNA: TGTGCCAGCAGCTCCGGGTCCTTATCCTACGAGCAGTACTTC

clone size: NA
D gene: NA
J gene: TRBJ1-2
V gene: TRBV19
CDR3 protein: CASSIAGGGGGYTF
CDR3 DNA: TGTGCCAGTAGTATCGCGGGCGGCGGCGGTGGCTACACCTTC

clone size: NA
D gene: TRBD1
J gene: TRBJ2-4
V gene: TRBV19
CDR3 protein: CASSWTGGAKNIQYF
CDR3 DNA: TGTGCCAGTAGTTGGACAGGGGGCGCGAAAAACATTCAGTACTTC

clone size: once
D gene: NA
J gene: TRBJ2-7
V gene: TRBV11-2
CDR3 protein: CASSLDLGAGEQYF
CDR3 DNA: TGTGCCAGCAGCTTAGATCTAGGGGCCGGCGAGCAGTACTTC

clone size: once
D gene: NA
J gene: TRBJ1-3
V gene: TRBV28
CDR3 protein: CASSFRGLNTIYF
CDR3 DNA: TGTGCCAGCAGTTTTAGGGGACTCAACACCATATATTTT

clone size: NA
D gene: TRBD2
J gene: TRBJ2-7
V gene: TRBV4-2
CDR3 protein: CASSPEAGGLTYEQYF
CDR3 DNA: TGTGCCAGCAGCCCGGAGGCGGGAGGGCTTACGTACGAGCAGTACTTC

clone size: NA
D gene: NA
J gene: TRBJ2-7
V gene: TRBV7-9
CDR3 protein: CASSLEAGSYEQYF
CDR3 DNA: TGTGCCAGCAGCTTAGAGGCAGGGAGCTACGAGCAGTACTTC

clone size: once
D gene: TRBD1
J gene: TRBJ2-7
V gene: TRBV7-2
CDR3 protein: CASSFGTGLYEQYF
CDR3 DNA: TGTGCCAGCAGCTTCGGGACAGGTCTCTACGAGCAGTACTTC

clone size: NA
D gene: NA
J gene: TRBJ1-4
V gene: TRBV28
CDR3 protein: CASSLSEMNEKLFF
CDR3 DNA: TGTGCCAGCAGTTTATCAGAAATGAATGAAAAACTGTTTTTT

clone size: NA
D gene: TRBD1
J gene: TRBJ1-1
V gene: TRBV19
CDR3 protein: CASSINDRAEAFF
CDR3 DNA: TGTGCCAGTAGTATAAACGACAGGGCGGAAGCTTTCTTT

clone size: NA
D gene: NA
J gene: TRBJ1-1
V gene: TRBV18
CDR3 protein: CASSPKVGGDTEAFF
CDR3 DNA: TGTGCCAGCTCACCTAAGGTGGGTGGCGACACTGAAGCTTTCTTT

clone size: few
D gene: NA
J gene: TRBJ1-6
V gene: TRBV4-3
CDR3 protein: CASSQEAESPLHF
CDR3 DNA: TGCGCCAGCAGCCAAGAAGCCGAATCACCCCTCCACTTT

clone size: NA
D gene: TRBD1
J gene: TRBJ2-7
V gene: TRBV13
CDR3 protein: CASSSPGQHSYEQYF
CDR3 DNA: TGTGCCAGCAGCTCTCCGGGACAGCATTCCTACGAGCAGTACTTC

clone size: NA
D gene: NA
J gene: TRBJ2-1
V gene: TRBV9
CDR3 protein: CASSPHLSSYNEQFF
CDR3 DNA: TGTGCCAGCAGCCCCCATTTATCCTCCTACAATGAGCAGTTCTTC

clone size: NA
D gene: TRBD2
J gene: TRBJ2-1
V gene: TRBV2
CDR3 protein: CASGDYYNEQFF
CDR3 DNA: TGTGCCAGCGGGGACTACTACAATGAGCAGTTCTTC

clone size: NA
D gene: NA
J gene: TRBJ1-2
V gene: TRBV4-1
CDR3 protein: CASSGPWRDYGYTF
CDR3 DNA: TGCGCCAGCAGTGGCCCCTGGAGGGACTATGGCTACACCTTC

clone size: NA
D gene: NA
J gene: TRBJ2-2
V gene: TRBV9
CDR3 protein: CASSPRTDTGELFF
CDR3 DNA: TGTGCCAGCAGCCCGAGGACAGACACCGGGGAGCTGTTTTTT

clone size: NA
D gene: NA
J gene: TRBJ2-2
V gene: TRBV4-2
CDR3 protein: CASSQDVGAVGVGELFF
CDR3 DNA: TGTGCCAGCAGCCAAGATGTCGGCGCGGTGGGAGTAGGGGAGCTGTTTTTT

clone size: NA
D gene: NA
J gene: TRBJ1-1
V gene: TRBV28
CDR3 protein: CASTLVAGPEAFF
CDR3 DNA: TGTGCCAGCACCTTAGTCGCCGGTCCCGAAGCTTTCTTT

clone size: NA
D gene: NA
J gene: TRBJ1-3
V gene: TRBV19
CDR3 protein: CACSGSIFSGNTIYF
CDR3 DNA: TGTGCCTGCTCCGGGTCCATTTTCTCTGGAAACACCATATATTTT

clone size: NA
D gene: NA
J gene: TRBJ2-7
V gene: TRBV28
CDR3 protein: CASSFLAGLPYEQYF
CDR3 DNA: TGTGCCAGCAGTTTCCTCGCGGGGCTCCCCTACGAGCAGTACTTC

clone size: large
D gene: NA
J gene: TRBJ2-7
V gene: TRBV5-1
CDR3 protein: CASSLFISVYEQYF
CDR3 DNA: TGCGCCAGCAGCTTGTTTATTTCGGTCTACGAGCAGTACTTC

clone size: NA
D gene: NA
J gene: TRBJ2-7
V gene: TRBV27
CDR3 protein: CASSSTPWGEQYF
CDR3 DNA: TGTGCCAGCAGTTCAACTCCTTGGGGCGAGCAGTACTTC

clone size: NA
D gene: TRBD2
J gene: TRBJ2-7
V gene: TRBV4-3
CDR3 protein: CASSPGLAGETYEQYF
CDR3 DNA: TGCGCCAGCAGCCCTGGACTAGCGGGGGAGACCTACGAGCAGTACTTC

clone size: NA
D gene: NA
J gene: TRBJ2-3
V gene: TRBV13
CDR3 protein: CASSLEGFSRTDTQYF
CDR3 DNA: TGTGCCAGCAGCTTAGAGGGGTTTTCTCGCACAGATACGCAGTATTTT

clone size: once
D gene: NA
J gene: TRBJ2-3
V gene: TRBV7-9
CDR3 protein: CASFQRGRGTDTQYF
CDR3 DNA: TGTGCCAGCTTTCAGAGGGGACGGGGCACAGATACGCAGTATTTT

clone size: NA
D gene: NA
J gene: TRBJ2-7
V gene: TRBV4-2
CDR3 protein: CASSHPLDAGEQYF
CDR3 DNA: TGTGCCAGCAGCCATCCCTTAGATGCGGGTGAGCAGTACTTC

clone size: NA
D gene: TRBD2
J gene: TRBJ2-1
V gene: TRBV6-5
CDR3 protein: CASSYVGGGAQEQFF
CDR3 DNA: TGTGCCAGCAGTTACGTCGGCGGGGGGGCACAGGAGCAGTTCTTC

clone size: NA
D gene: NA
J gene: TRBJ2-5
V gene: TRBV29-1
CDR3 protein: CSVPDSEETQYF
CDR3 DNA: TGCAGCGTTCCGGACAGTGAAGAGACCCAGTACTTC

clone size: NA
D gene: NA
J gene: TRBJ2-1
V gene: TRBV27
CDR3 protein: CASSSRQSSYNEQFF
CDR3 DNA: TGTGCCAGCAGTTCCCGACAGAGCTCCTACAATGAGCAGTTCTTC

clone size: NA
D gene: NA
J gene: TRBJ2-7
V gene: TRBV5-4
CDR3 protein: CASSLGRSPAEQYF
CDR3 DNA: TGTGCCAGCAGCTTGGGACGTAGCCCCGCCGAGCAGTACTTC

clone size: once
D gene: NA
J gene: TRBJ2-7
V gene: TRBV5-4
CDR3 protein: CASSLGVEFEQYF
CDR3 DNA: TGTGCCAGCAGCTTGGGGGTGGAATTCGAGCAGTACTTC

clone size: few
D gene: NA
J gene: TRBJ2-7
V gene: TRBV13
CDR3 protein: CASSLMSGANYEQYF
CDR3 DNA: TGTGCCAGCAGCTTAATGTCGGGGGCAAACTACGAGCAGTACTTC

clone size: NA
D gene: TRBD1
J gene: TRBJ1-4
V gene: TRBV19
CDR3 protein: CASSPADREDEKLFF
CDR3 DNA: TGTGCCAGTAGTCCCGCGGACAGGGAAGATGAAAAACTGTTTTTT

clone size: NA
D gene: NA
J gene: TRBJ2-7
V gene: TRBV29-1
CDR3 protein: CSVGNYEYEQYF
CDR3 DNA: TGCAGCGTTGGTAACTACGAGTACGAGCAGTACTTC

clone size: NA
D gene: TRBD1
J gene: TRBJ1-1
V gene: TRBV13
CDR3 protein: CASSFPAGGNTEAFF
CDR3 DNA: TGTGCCAGCAGCTTCCCGGCAGGGGGTAATACTGAAGCTTTCTTT

clone size: NA
D gene: TRBD1
J gene: TRBJ1-5
V gene: TRBV5-6
CDR3 protein: CASRTGNNQPQHF
CDR3 DNA: TGTGCCAGCAGGACAGGGAACAATCAGCCCCAGCATTTT

clone size: NA
D gene: TRBD1
J gene: TRBJ1-2
V gene: TRBV4-3
CDR3 protein: CASSQDGTGFSYGYTF
CDR3 DNA: TGCGCCAGCAGCCAAGATGGGACAGGGTTCAGCTATGGCTACACCTTC

clone size: NA
D gene: NA
J gene: TRBJ1-5
V gene: TRBV6-6
CDR3 protein: CASSERTGINQPQHF
CDR3 DNA: TGTGCCAGCAGCGAAAGAACAGGGATTAATCAGCCCCAGCATTTT

clone size: NA
D gene: NA
J gene: TRBJ1-2
V gene: TRBV19
CDR3 protein: CASISSMGYGYTF
CDR3 DNA: TGTGCCAGTATCTCCAGTATGGGCTATGGCTACACCTTC

clone size: NA
D gene: NA
J gene: TRBJ1-5
V gene: TRBV21-1
CDR3 protein: CASNTGTPNSNQPQHF
CDR3 DNA: TGTGCCAGCAATACCGGGACACCTAATAGCAATCAGCCCCAGCATTTT